The 26 T cell receptor beta chains below all came from one sample that was sequenced in a study of response to subunit inactivated influenza vaccine. MiXCR, applied by TCRdb to the RT-PCR reads, yields one record per CDR3 protein. The sample holds roughly 710,000 distinct CDR3 sequences, 14% seen once. This specimen consisted of PBMCs from blood, obtained 14 days before vaccination. All receptors derive from a man in his fifties or sixties who received an inactivated influenza vaccine.

A few counts support this clonotype. The chain links TRBV7-9 to TRBJ2-7; 7 nucleotides match TRBD1. The CDR3 extends over 13 amino acids. The germline CDR1 and CDR2 sequences are SEHNR and FQNEAQ (reference sequence). The J segment lost 6 bases and the V segment lost 4 bases, leaving 6 bases of the junction unmatched. CDR3 in DNA: TGTGCCAGCAGCTCCGGACAGGAGGTCGAGCAGTACTTC. This codes for CASSSGQEVEQYF.

This clonotype has at least ten counts. The chain couples TRBV12-3 or TRBV12-4 to TRBJ1-2, with no clear D. The CDR3 is 14 amino acids. Trimming took 3 bases from V and 2 from J, leaving 10 bases between them. CDR3 DNA sequence: TGTGCCAGCAGTTTGAAAGGTTCAAACTATGGCTACACCTTC. This sequence encodes CASSLKGSNYGYTF.

This sequence joins TRBV18 and TRBJ2-7, with no clear D. Trimming removed 4 bases from V and 5 bases from J, with 12 bases in between. Germline V gives CDR1 KGHSH, CDR2 LQKENI. The length of the CDR3 is 13 residues. CDR3 sequence reads: CASSLLLWDEQYF. CDR3 DNA sequence: TGTGCCAGCTCACTTCTTCTATGGGACGAGCAGTACTTC.

This clonotype was seen only a few times. CDR3 residues: CSARTQGASNEKLFF. CDR3 DNA sequence: TGCAGTGCTCGAACTCAGGGGGCTTCTAATGAAAAACTGTTTTTT. The chain uses TRBV20-1 and TRBJ1-4, with 8 bases that match TRBD1. J was trimmed by 3 bases and V by 5 bases; bases with no gene match: 8. The V gene's germline CDR1 is DFQATT and CDR2 SNEGSKA (reference sequence). CDR3 size: 15 residues.

The rearrangement joins TRBV20-1 to TRBJ2-1; TRBD2 aligns across 8 bases. The CDR3 consists of 17 residues. V lost 5 bases and J lost 5; bases outside the gene matches: 17. In germline, CDR1 is DFQATT, CDR2 SNEGSKA (reference sequence). The CDR3 DNA reads as TGCAGTGCTCAAACCCCACCCGGGACTAGTCTGAACAATGAGCAGTTCTTC. Its protein is CSAQTPPGTSLNNEQFF.

This clonotype came up many times. The chain links TRBV28 to TRBJ2-5, with D tentatively TRBD1 (7 bases). V was trimmed by 4 bases and J by 5 bases, leaving 17 bases between them. Germline CDR1 reads MDHEN; CDR2 reads SYDVKM. CDR3 size: 15 residues. DNA for the CDR3: TGTGCCAGCAGTTCAGGACAGGTTGGGGGGGAGACCCAGTACTTC. Translated, it gives CASSSGQVGGETQYF.

This clonotype was seen a handful of times. This chain connects TRBV2 to TRBJ2-1; TRBD2 agrees at 9 bases. The CDR3 is 16 amino acids. The junction had 6 bases not matched to a gene; V was cut back by 4 bases and J by 2 bases. Germline V gives CDR1 SNHLY, CDR2 FYNNEI. The CDR3 reads CASSVGAGGPYNEQFF. The CDR3 DNA follows: TGTGCCAGCAGTGTTGGGGCGGGGGGGCCCTACAATGAGCAGTTCTTC.

This clonotype has only a few counts. The chain is built from TRBV7-2 and TRBJ2-3; D is uncertain. The length of the CDR3 is 11 residues. Germline values: CDR1 SGHTA, CDR2 FQGNSA. The V end was cut by 7 bases, the J end by 5 bases, with 7 bases between. DNA for the CDR3: TGTGCCAGCACGCCTCAAGATACGCAGTATTTT. Translation gives CASTPQDTQYF.

The chain is built from TRBV7-9 and TRBJ2-7; TRBD2 agrees at 9 bases. The length of the CDR3 is 17 residues. Germline assignment: CDR1 SEHNR and CDR2 FQNEAQ (reference sequence). After removal of 3 bases from V and 3 bases from J, the junction contained 12 bases not matched to a gene. CDR3 in amino acids: CASSLISGSIYGYEQYF. The DNA of the CDR3 is TGTGCCAGCAGCTTGATTAGCGGGAGTATATACGGCTACGAGCAGTACTTC.

The gene calls are TRBV7-8 and TRBJ2-7, with D perhaps TRBD1 (5 bases). CDR3 size: 17 residues. CDR1 and CDR2 (germline): SGHVS, FQNEAQ. Trimming left V 5 bases short and J 0 bases short, with 20 bases between. Written as DNA, the CDR3 is TGTGCCAGCAGCAAAAGGGTCCTGGGGCCAAGCTCCTACGAGCAGTACTTC. Encoded protein: CASSKRVLGPSSYEQYF.

The chain recombines TRBV7-2 with TRBJ2-7; no reliable D call. There are 14 residues in the CDR3. V was trimmed by 1 base and J by 4 bases, leaving 11 bases between them. Looked up from germline, CDR1 is SGHTA and CDR2 is FQGNSA. CDR3 amino acids: CASSLDREGYEQYF. The CDR3 region has the DNA TGTGCCAGCAGCTTAGACCGAGAAGGGTACGAGCAGTACTTC.

This clonotype was seen only a few times. This rearrangement joins TRBV20-1 to TRBJ2-1; TRBD2 aligns across 16 bases. V was clipped by 4 bases and J by 10 bases; unmatched bases: 19. The CDR3 loop spans 19 amino acids. In germline, CDR1 is DFQATT, CDR2 SNEGSKA (reference sequence). The CDR3 DNA follows: TGCAGTGCTAAGAGAGGGGGACTGAAGGGACTAGCGGGAGGGAACGAGCAGTTCTTC. Translated, it gives CSAKRGGLKGLAGGNEQFF.

As DNA, the CDR3 is TGCAGTGCTAGTGTCGGGGCTGAGGAGGACCAGCATTTT. This translates into CSASVGAEEDQHF. The rearrangement uses TRBV20-1 and TRBJ1-5; D perhaps matches TRBD1 (5 bases). Germline loops: CDR1 DFQATT, CDR2 SNEGSKA (reference sequence). The CDR3 has 13 residues. Trimming left V 3 bases short and J 12 bases short, with 18 bases between.

The table lists this clonotype with a few counts. V gene TRBV7-2 combines with J gene TRBJ2-1, with 8 bases that match TRBD2. The germline CDR1 and CDR2 sequences are SGHTA and FQGNSA. This CDR3 is built from 13 residues. V lost 4 bases and J lost 8; bases outside the gene matches: 4. The CDR3 region has the DNA TGTGCCAGCAGCTCCAGCGGGAGCTATGAGCAGTTCTTC. Protein product: CASSSSGSYEQFF.

The rearrangement links TRBV28 to TRBJ1-6; D unresolved. V lost 3 bases and J 6 bases, leaving 12 bases between the germline ends. Per the germline V gene, CDR1 is MDHEN and CDR2 is SYDVKM. The CDR3 contains 15 residues. The CDR3 DNA is TGTGCCAGCAGTTTTTCGGCAAACCTTAATTCACCCCTCCACTTT. It specifies CASSFSANLNSPLHF.

The rearrangement joins TRBV5-1 to TRBJ2-1, with a weak D call TRBD2 (6 bases). The CDR3 extends over 15 amino acids. Germline values: CDR1 SGHRS, CDR2 YFSETQ. Trimming left V 5 bases short and J 0 bases short, with 12 bases between. The CDR3 bases are TGCGCCAGCAGTGGGGCGGGGAGCTCCTACAATGAGCAGTTCTTC. Encoded protein: CASSGAGSSYNEQFF.

The chain employs TRBV4-3 and TRBJ2-2; D is possibly TRBD2 (8 bases). The V end was cut by 1 base, the J end by 6 bases, with 18 bases between. There are 17 residues in the CDR3. Germline CDR1 reads LGHNA; CDR2 reads YSLEER. The DNA of the CDR3 is TGCGCCAGCAGCCAAGGACAGGGAGGCGGGAGGTCCGGGGAGCTGTTTTTT. Residues: CASSQGQGGGRSGELFF.

This clonotype was seen at least ten times. The rearrangement uses TRBV9 and TRBJ1-4; TRBD1 might be the D (6 bases). Germline values: CDR1 SGDLS, CDR2 YYNGEE. V shed 3 bases and J shed 4 bases, with 13 bases lying between them. The CDR3 covers 15 residues. CDR3 sequence reads: CASSASQGYNEKLFF. The CDR3 DNA sequence: TGTGCCAGCAGCGCCTCACAGGGCTATAATGAAAAACTGTTTTTT.

As to this clonotype: Relative to the germline gene, one junction end is altered; a read error may explain this. This chain connects TRBV2 to TRBJ1-2; D remains ambiguous. This CDR3 contains 12 residues. Per germline, CDR1 SNHLY and CDR2 FYNNEI. The CDR3 bases are TGTGCCAGCAGCGTCTCTAACTTTGGCTACACCTTC. Its translation: CASSVSNFGYTF.

This clonotype was found a few times. V usage is TRBV6-2 or TRBV6-3 and J usage is TRBJ2-1; 8 bases agree with TRBD2. Trimming removed 5 bases from V and 6 bases from J; junction bases left unmatched: 6. The CDR3 contains 14 residues. CDR1 and CDR2 from the germline V gene are MNHEY and SVGEGT. In DNA, the CDR3 is TGTGCCAGCAGTACCCTAGCGGGTAGCAATGAGCAGTTCTTC. Its protein is CASSTLAGSNEQFF.

This clonotype was seen more than once but under ten times. This rearrangement joins TRBV20-1 to TRBJ2-1; D gene ambiguous. In germline, CDR1 is DFQATT, CDR2 SNEGSKA (reference sequence). V lost 3 bases and J lost 6, with 9 bases in between. The CDR3 contains 12 residues. The CDR3 DNA sequence: TGCAGTGCTAGTTTAGCTGCCAATGAGCAGTTCTTC. Residues: CSASLAANEQFF.

The chain couples TRBV9 to TRBJ2-7; D might be TRBD2 (6 bases). The germline V and J ends were trimmed by 0 bases and 7 bases, with 17 bases remaining between them. The CDR3 loop spans 15 amino acids. Germline CDR1 is SGDLS and CDR2 is YYNGEE. CDR3 residues: CASSVGGGTAWEQYF. CDR3 DNA sequence: TGTGCCAGCAGCGTAGGGGGTGGGACTGCTTGGGAGCAGTACTTC.

The CDR3 protein is CASSAGYTQYF. CDR3 in DNA: TGTGCCAGCAGTGCAGGGTATACGCAGTATTTT. The rearrangement uses TRBV6-5 and TRBJ2-3; D might be TRBD1 (5 bases). V lost 5 bases, J lost 7 bases, and 7 bases lay in between. The CDR3 sequence is 11 residues long. CDR1 is MNHEY and CDR2 is SVGAGI in the germline V gene.

The chain has TRBV18 and TRBJ2-2; D gene ambiguous. This CDR3 is 14 amino acids long. V was clipped by 6 bases and J by 4 bases, with 12 bases between them. CDR1 KGHSH and CDR2 LQKENI come from the germline V gene. The CDR3 DNA is TGTGCCAGCTCCCTCGCACAAGCCACCGGGGAGCTGTTTTTT. This gives the protein CASSLAQATGELFF.

This clonotype has at least ten counts. This rearrangement joins TRBV7-8 to TRBJ2-1, with TRBD1 identical over 8 bases. Germline values: CDR1 SGHVS, CDR2 FQNEAQ. The CDR3 covers 15 residues. The V and J ends lost 1 base and 7 bases, in that order; junction bases with no gene match: 6. CDR3 amino acids: CASSLGGTGVNEQFF. In DNA form, the CDR3 reads TGTGCCAGCAGCTTAGGAGGGACAGGCGTTAATGAGCAGTTCTTC.

This clonotype has a handful of counts. The chain recombines TRBV10-3 with TRBJ2-1; the match to TRBD2 covers 12 bases. Trimming removed 6 bases from V and 10 bases from J; junction bases left unmatched: 10. The CDR3 loop spans 15 amino acids. Germline V gene lookup returns CDR1 ENHRY and CDR2 SYGVKD. The CDR3 region is CAIRDLAGGPEEQFF. CDR3 DNA sequence: TGTGCCATCAGGGATCTAGCGGGAGGGCCCGAGGAGCAGTTCTTC.